The 13 T cell receptor beta chains given below trace back to one sample, sequenced in a study of cytomegalovirus exposure and HLA in healthy donors. PCR used 60 Vbeta primers and 13 Jbeta primers. Some clones are missing from TCRdb's copy, which holds only in-frame ones; the method was immunoSEQ multiplex PCR. This sample's table reports approximately 110,000 clones. The specimen sequenced was PBMCs. The receptors stem from a man aged 30 to 39 in good health and CMV-seronegative.

The chain is built from TRBV19 and TRBJ2-7, with 8 bases that match TRBD2. From germline, CDR1 is LNHDA and CDR2 SQIVND (reference sequence). V was pared by 1 base and J by 6 bases, with 5 bases of the junction left unmatched. There are 14 residues in the CDR3. CDR3: CASSIAGGPAEQYF. The DNA for the CDR3 is TGTGCCAGTAGTATAGCGGGAGGGCCAGCCGAGCAGTACTTC.

The chain recombines TRBV30 with TRBJ2-2; 12 bases are a match to TRBD2. The CDR3 consists of 20 residues. V lost 2 bases to trimming and J lost 4 bases; unmatched junction nucleotides: 17. Looked up from germline, CDR1 is GTSNPN and CDR2 is SVGIG (reference sequence). DNA of the CDR3: TGTGCCTGGAGTCCCAACCCGAGCCTGGCTAGCGGGAGGGCCACCGGGGAGCTGTTTTTT. Translated, it gives CAWSPNPSLASGRATGELFF. Supplemented by reference TRBV30 and TRBJ2-2, the full variable domain reads SQTIHQWPATLVQPVGSPLSLECTVEGTSNPNLYWYRQAAGRGLQLLFYSVGIGQISSEVPQNLSASRPQDRQFILSSKKLLLSDSGFYLCAWSPNPSLASGRATGELFFGEGSRLTVL.

The rearrangement uses TRBV5-6 and TRBJ2-7; 9 positions match TRBD1. CDR1 and CDR2 from the germline V gene are SGHDT and YYEEEE. V lost 4 bases to trimming and J lost 9 bases; unmatched junction nucleotides: 14. There are 15 residues in the CDR3. DNA for the CDR3: TGTGCCAGCAGCCCCCAGGGACAGGGAAGGTCGTGGCAGTACTTC. Its translation is CASSPQGQGRSWQYF.

The CDR3 protein is CARSAGVAGFYNEQFF. The CDR3 DNA is TGCGCCAGATCCGCGGGGGTAGCGGGATTCTACAATGAGCAGTTCTTC. The chain uses TRBV10-1 and TRBJ2-1; 8 bases map to TRBD2. Germline CDR1 WNHNN, CDR2 SYGVQD (reference sequence). V dropped 9 bases and J dropped 3; count of bases not matched to a gene: 13. This CDR3 comprises 16 residues.

The rearrangement links TRBV7-2 to TRBJ2-6; D is possibly TRBD1 (5 bases). Germline V gene sequence: CDR1 SGHTA, CDR2 FQGNSA. CDR3 length: 15 residues. V lost 4 bases and J 0 bases, leaving 7 bases between the germline ends. For the CDR3, the DNA is TGTGCCAGCAGCTGGGGCCACTCTGGGGCCAACGTCCTGACTTTC. Translation gives CASSWGHSGANVLTF.

V usage is TRBV29-1 and J usage is TRBJ2-1; no clear D. CDR3 length equals 12 residues. The V gene's germline CDR1 is SQVTM and CDR2 ANQGSEA. V gave up 4 bases and J gave up 7 bases, with 11 bases separating them. CDR3 amino acids: CSVGEVENEQFF. For the CDR3, the DNA is TGCAGCGTTGGTGAGGTGGAGAATGAGCAGTTCTTC.

This chain connects TRBV7-9 to TRBJ1-4, with 7 positions matching TRBD1. Germline loops: CDR1 SEHNR, CDR2 FQNEAQ (reference sequence). V lost 0 bases to trimming and J lost 7 bases; unmatched junction nucleotides: 2. The CDR3 is made up of 14 amino acids. Here the CDR3 reads CASSLATGVEKLFF. CDR3 bases: TGTGCCAGCAGCTTAGCTACAGGGGTTGAAAAACTGTTTTTT.

The chain has TRBV4-1 and TRBJ1-5; no reliable D call. The V end lost 0 bases, the J end lost 0 bases, and 9 bases lay between the germline ends. Germline V gene lookup returns CDR1 MGHRA and CDR2 YSYEKL. CDR3 length: 16 amino acids. This CDR3 reads CASSQDADYSNQPQHF. For the CDR3, the DNA is TGCGCCAGCAGCCAAGACGCAGATTATAGCAATCAGCCCCAGCATTTT.

CDR3: CASSLPQGGNTIYF. The CDR3 DNA reads TGTGCCAGCAGCTTGCCACAGGGCGGAAACACCATATATTTT. The chain links TRBV5-6 to TRBJ1-3, with D perhaps TRBD1 (6 bases). The V gene's germline CDR1 is SGHDT and CDR2 YYEEEE. The CDR3 runs to 14 residues. Trimming removed 1 base from V and 4 bases from J, with 9 bases in between.

The V and J genes are TRBV5-5 and TRBJ2-3; D is undetermined. CDR1 and CDR2 (germline): SGHKS, YYEKEE (reference sequence). Trimming cost V 4 bases and J 1 base, with 7 bases left between them. This CDR3 spans 13 amino acids. CDR3 nucleotides: TGTGCCAGCAGCCCAGGTGGCACAGATACGCAGTATTTT. This translates into CASSPGGTDTQYF.

The chain uses TRBV6-5 and TRBJ2-5; D is unresolved. Germline V gives CDR1 MNHEY, CDR2 SVGAGI. V dropped 8 bases and J dropped 0 bases, with 10 bases sitting between them. The CDR3 totals 13 residues. CDR3 sequence: CASSSHYQETQYF. The DNA for the CDR3 is TGTGCCAGCTCCTCCCACTACCAAGAGACCCAGTACTTC.

CDR3 DNA sequence: TGTGCCAGCAGCCACAGACTAGCGGGGGCCTACGAGCAGTACTTC. Its protein is CASSHRLAGAYEQYF. V and J are TRBV6-5 and TRBJ2-7; 12 nucleotides line up with TRBD2. The germline CDR1 and CDR2 sequences are MNHEY and SVGAGI. Trimming at V came to 6 bases and at J to 2 bases, leaving 5 bases not matched to a gene. The CDR3 is 15 amino acids.

The chain couples TRBV19 to TRBJ1-6; D is undetermined. Germline CDR1 is LNHDA and CDR2 is SQIVND (reference sequence). The CDR3 is 15 amino acids. V was clipped by 8 bases and J by 10 bases, with 21 bases between them. The CDR3 is CASGEGGPSGSPLHF. The CDR3 region has the DNA TGTGCCAGTGGCGAAGGAGGGCCGTCGGGGTCACCCCTCCACTTT.